These 29 T cell receptor beta chains were all obtained from the same sample, sequenced in a study of PD-L1 blockade in urothelial cancer (TCRdb year 2017). Library prep was done by the immunoSEQ multiplex PCR assay. In its TCRdb copy, this immuneACCESS table keeps in-frame sequences only and misses some clones. Where compared with another copy, unresolved V genes explain less than half of these, and the others have no known cause. The sample table shows some 49,000 clones, and around 90% are seen once. Less than 8% of the sample goes to the ten largest clones. Sequenced material: PBMCs, taken around atezolizumab (anti-PD-L1) treatment. These receptors were obtained from a man aged 55 to 70 with urothelial cancer.

The chain recombines TRBV6-5 with TRBJ1-1; tentative D call: TRBD1 (6 bases). The ends were cut back, 3 bases at V and 3 bases at J, with 14 bases in the middle. Germline loops: CDR1 MNHEY, CDR2 SVGAGI. The CDR3 sequence is 15 residues long. In nucleotides, the CDR3 is TGTGCCAGCAGTTATCAGGGGCGTATTCACACTGAAGCTTTCTTT. Its protein product is CASSYQGRIHTEAFF.

The gene calls are TRBV4-3 and TRBJ1-1; D is ambiguous. V was pared by 4 bases and J by 1 base, with 10 bases between. The CDR3 totals 14 residues. Germline loops: CDR1 LGHNA, CDR2 YSLEER. The CDR3: CASSRLGRNTEAFF. In DNA, the CDR3 is TGCGCCAGCAGCCGCCTAGGGAGGAACACTGAAGCTTTCTTT.

The genes are TRBV15 and TRBJ1-5, with D hard to call. This CDR3 is built from 16 residues. Germline V lookup: CDR1 LNHNV, CDR2 YYDKDF (reference sequence). Trimming removed 0 bases at V and 3 bases at J, with 12 bases between. CDR3 DNA: TGTGCCACCAGCAGAGATCCTCACGGTTCCAATCAGCCCCAGCATTTT. It codes for CATSRDPHGSNQPQHF.

The chain couples TRBV7-3 to TRBJ2-6, with 8 bases fitting TRBD1. With V trimmed by 5 bases and J by 2 bases, 11 bases remained unmatched. Germline V CDR1 and CDR2: SGHTA, FQGTGA. The CDR3 has 18 residues. The CDR3 sequence: CASSTTGQGYAGANVLTF. The CDR3 DNA is TGTGCCAGCAGCACGACCGGACAGGGTTACGCTGGGGCCAACGTCCTGACTTTC. Full variable domain (missing parts from reference TRBV7-3 and TRBJ2-6): GAGVSQTPSNKVTEKGKYVELRCDPISGHTALYWYRQSLGQGPEFLIYFQGTGAADDSGLPNDRFFAVRPEGSVSTLKIQRTERGDSAVYLCASSTTGQGYAGANVLTFGAGSRLTVL.

Of note for this clone: One end of the junction does not line up with germline, which may come from a read error. CDR3 nucleotide sequence: TGTGCTAGCAGCCCTGGGACAGGAACCCAAGAGACCCAGTACTTC. Translation gives CASSPGTGTQETQYF. The genes are TRBV7-7 and TRBJ2-5; 8 nucleotides match TRBD1. CDR1 and CDR2 from the germline V gene are SSHAT and FNYEAQ (reference sequence). CDR3 length equals 15 residues. Drawing the rest from reference TRBV7-7 and TRBJ2-5, the complete variable domain is GAGVSQSPRYKVTKRGQDVTLRCDPISSHATLYWYQQALGQGPEFLTYFNYEAQPDKSGLPSDRFSAERPEGSISTLTIQRTEQRDSAMYRCASSPGTGTQETQYFGPGTRLLVL.

The rearrangement uses TRBV29-1 and TRBJ2-1, with 10 positions matching TRBD1. The ends lost 6 bases at V and 7 bases at J; junction bases unmatched: 6. CDR1 SQVTM and CDR2 ANQGSEA come from the germline V gene. The CDR3 spans 13 residues. The DNA for the CDR3 is TGCAGCGTCGCCGGGACAGGGGTAAATGAGCAGTTCTTC. It codes for CSVAGTGVNEQFF.

The rearrangement uses TRBV18 and TRBJ2-3; D gene unclear. V dropped 6 bases and J dropped 4 bases, with 5 bases sitting between them. The germline gives CDR1 KGHSH, CDR2 LQKENI. The CDR3 runs 11 residues. In nucleotides, the CDR3 is TGTGCCAGCTCTCCGTCAGATACGCAGTATTTT. Its translation: CASSPSDTQYF.

This sequence joins TRBV5-8 and TRBJ2-3; 12 bases are shared with TRBD2. Germline V gives CDR1 SGHTS, CDR2 YDEGEE. With V trimmed by 3 bases and J by 5 bases, 1 base remained unmatched. CDR3 size: 14 residues. CDR3 residues: CASSWGLAGDTQYF. In DNA form, the CDR3 reads TGTGCCAGCAGCTGGGGACTAGCGGGAGATACGCAGTATTTT. The variable domain in full, with the rest retrieved from reference TRBV5-8 and TRBJ2-3, is EAGVTQSPTHLIKTRGQQATLRCSPISGHTSVYWYQQALGLGLQFLLWYDEGEERNRGNFPPRFSGRQFPNYSSELNVNALELEDSALYLCASSWGLAGDTQYFGPGTRLTVL.

This chain links TRBV27 with TRBJ2-7, with D perhaps matching TRBD1 (6 bases). V dropped 2 bases and J dropped 6 bases, with 11 bases sitting between them. Germline-derived CDR1 and CDR2 are MNHEY and SMNVEV (reference sequence). The CDR3 consists of 13 residues. Written as DNA, the CDR3 is TGTGCCAGCAGTTTACTAACAGGGCGCGAGCAGTACTTC. Encoded protein: CASSLLTGREQYF.

In nucleotides, the CDR3 is TGTGCCAGCAGTTTGGGGCAGAACTATGGCTACACCTTC. Amino acid sequence: CASSLGQNYGYTF. This chain uses TRBV27 with TRBJ1-2; TRBD1 is a possible D gene (5 bases). This CDR3 region has 13 residues. From germline, CDR1 is MNHEY and CDR2 SMNVEV (reference sequence). Trimming took 3 bases from V and 2 from J, leaving 7 bases between them.

The V and J genes are TRBV6-5 and TRBJ1-1, with a tentative D call TRBD1 (5 bases). Germline-derived CDR1 and CDR2 are MNHEY and SVGAGI. Between the trimmed V and J ends, which lost 7 bases and 1 base, there was a span of 13 bases. The CDR3 is 14 residues long. The CDR3 DNA follows: TGTGCCAGCACCCGGACCGACAGGAACACTGAAGCTTTCTTT. Encoded protein: CASTRTDRNTEAFF.

The chain uses TRBV7-6 and TRBJ2-5; 7 bases match TRBD2. CDR1 and CDR2 from the germline V gene are SGHVS and FNYEAQ. The junction had 4 bases not matched to a gene; V was cut back by 2 bases and J by 4 bases. The CDR3 consists of 14 residues. The CDR3 spells CASSLRREGETQYF. The DNA for the CDR3 is TGTGCCAGCAGCTTACGGAGGGAGGGAGAGACCCAGTACTTC.

J is TRBJ1-5 and V is TRBV6-1; 11 positions match TRBD1. Germline-derived CDR1 and CDR2 are MNHNS and SASEGT. The CDR3 covers 15 residues. The V gene end was trimmed by 8 bases and the J gene end by 6 bases; junction bases not matched to a gene: 9. The chain's CDR3 is CASQGQGVVGQPQHF. For the CDR3, the DNA is TGTGCCAGCCAGGGACAGGGGGTAGTGGGTCAGCCCCAGCATTTT.

This clone was detected once. This rearrangement joins TRBV5-1 to TRBJ2-1, with 11 bases matching TRBD1. Trimming cost V 3 bases and J 9 bases; bases outside gene matches: 2. CDR1 is SGHRS and CDR2 is YFSETQ in the germline V gene. The CDR3 length is 13 residues. The CDR3 sequence is CASSWDRGGEQFF. In DNA form, the CDR3 reads TGCGCCAGCAGCTGGGACAGGGGGGGTGAGCAGTTCTTC.

CDR3 region: CASSVAVNYNSPLHF. As DNA, the CDR3 is TGTGCCAGCAGCGTAGCTGTAAACTATAATTCACCCCTCCACTTT. The rearrangement joins TRBV9 to TRBJ1-6, with D uncertain. CDR3 length: 15 residues. V lost 0 bases, J lost 3 bases, and 7 bases lay in between. Germline V CDR1 and CDR2: SGDLS, YYNGEE.

The chain joins TRBV5-4 to TRBJ1-2; 8 bases agree with TRBD1. The CDR3 has 15 amino acids. J lost 3 bases, V lost 4 bases, and 8 bases had no gene match. The germline CDR1 and CDR2 sequences are SGHNT and YYREEE (reference sequence). This CDR3 is CASSPRQGLDYGYTF. The CDR3 DNA reads TGTGCCAGCAGCCCACGACAGGGGCTGGACTATGGCTACACCTTC. Drawing the rest from reference TRBV5-4 and TRBJ1-2, the complete variable domain is ETGVTQSPTHLIKTRGQQVTLRCSSQSGHNTVSWYQQALGQGPQFIFQYYREEENGRGNFPPRFSGLQFPNYSSELNVNALELDDSALYLCASSPRQGLDYGYTFGSGTRLTVV.

The rearrangement links TRBV19 to TRBJ1-2, with a possible D match to TRBD1 (5 bases). The CDR3 has 18 residues. The V end lost 0 bases, the J end lost 0 bases, and 17 bases lay between the germline ends. Looked up from germline, CDR1 is LNHDA and CDR2 is SQIVND (reference sequence). This CDR3 reads CASSIDVEGRLPNYGYTF. Written as DNA, the CDR3 is TGTGCCAGTAGTATAGATGTGGAGGGGAGATTACCTAACTATGGCTACACCTTC.

V is TRBV4-2 and J is TRBJ1-2, with D possibly matching TRBD1 (5 bases). The V and J ends lost 0 bases and 7 bases respectively, with 12 bases between them. CDR1 is LGHNA and CDR2 is YNFKEQ in the germline V gene. This CDR3 has 14 residues. The CDR3 is CASSQEVGGTGYTF. The CDR3 DNA reads TGTGCCAGCAGCCAAGAGGTCGGGGGAACTGGCTACACCTTC.

The chain employs TRBV9 and TRBJ2-3, with D uncertain. V was shortened by 0 bases and J by 4 bases, with 6 bases between the two germline ends. Germline V CDR1 and CDR2: SGDLS, YYNGEE. This CDR3 spans 13 amino acids. The CDR3 reads CASSVGRADTQYF. CDR3 in DNA: TGTGCCAGCAGCGTAGGCCGGGCAGATACGCAGTATTTT.

The chain carries TRBV9 and TRBJ2-6, with unresolved D. CDR1 and CDR2 from the germline V gene are SGDLS and YYNGEE. This CDR3 region has 15 residues. V was clipped by 4 bases and J by 3 bases, with 11 bases between them. The CDR3: CASSFSGLGANVLTF. DNA for the CDR3: TGTGCCAGCAGCTTCAGTGGCCTTGGGGCCAACGTCCTGACTTTC.

The chain carries TRBV5-1 and TRBJ2-6; D gene uncertain. Germline loops: CDR1 SGHRS, CDR2 YFSETQ. V was clipped by 3 bases and J by 2 bases, with 6 bases between them. The CDR3 totals 14 residues. The CDR3 loop is CASSSTAGANVLTF. CDR3 DNA: TGCGCCAGCAGCTCCACAGCTGGGGCCAACGTCCTGACTTTC.

This sequence joins TRBV7-9 and TRBJ1-1, with no clear D. This CDR3 has 14 amino acids. Deletions cut 5 bases from V and 7 bases from J, with 17 bases between. CDR1 SEHNR and CDR2 FQNEAQ come from the germline V gene (reference sequence). CDR3 sequence reads: CASSPQRRVGEAFF. CDR3 DNA: TGTGCCAGCAGCCCCCAAAGGCGGGTGGGTGAAGCTTTCTTT. The whole variable domain, remainder taken from reference TRBV7-9 and TRBJ1-1, is DTGVSQNPRHKITKRGQNVTFRCDPISEHNRLYWYRQTLGQGPEFLTYFQNEAQLEKSRLLSDRFSAERPKGSFSTLEIQRTEQGDSAMYLCASSPQRRVGEAFFGQGTRLTVV.

The V and J genes are TRBV7-8 and TRBJ2-7; TRBD1 matches 7 bases. The V and J ends lost 2 bases and 3 bases, in that order; junction bases with no gene match: 4. Germline V CDR1 and CDR2: SGHVS, FQNEAQ. The CDR3 is made up of 14 amino acids. CDR3 in amino acids: CASSLNDRVYEQYF. The CDR3 DNA reads TGTGCCAGCAGCTTAAACGACAGGGTCTACGAGCAGTACTTC.

The rearrangement links TRBV6-1 to TRBJ2-1; the match to TRBD1 covers 9 bases. Germline CDR1 and CDR2: MNHNS and SASEGT. After removal of 5 bases from V and 9 bases from J, the junction contained 8 bases not matched to a gene. CDR3 length: 14 residues. For the CDR3, the DNA is TGTGCCAGCAGTCAGCAAACAGGGGGCCTTGAGCAGTTCTTC. Encoded protein: CASSQQTGGLEQFF.

J is TRBJ2-7 and V is TRBV4-3; 7 bases are shared with TRBD2. J was trimmed by 0 bases and V by 0 bases; bases with no gene match: 5. The CDR3 length is 16 residues. The V gene's germline CDR1 is LGHNA and CDR2 YSLEER. The chain's CDR3 is CASSQDVGGSSYEQYF. The CDR3, as DNA: TGCGCCAGCAGCCAAGATGTGGGGGGGAGCTCCTACGAGCAGTACTTC.

The chain has TRBV5-4 and TRBJ2-3; TRBD2 agrees at 10 bases. CDR3 length equals 17 residues. From germline, CDR1 is SGHNT and CDR2 YYREEE (reference sequence). V gave up 0 bases and J gave up 2 bases; unmatched junction bases: 6. The CDR3 region is CASSLGVAGGLTDTQYF. The DNA of the CDR3 is TGTGCCAGCAGCTTGGGGGTAGCGGGGGGCCTCACAGATACGCAGTATTTT.

V gene TRBV2 combines with J gene TRBJ1-2; D may be TRBD1 (5 bases). V gave up 6 bases and J gave up 1 base, with 6 bases separating them. The germline V gene has CDR1 SNHLY and CDR2 FYNNEI. This CDR3 comprises 12 residues. CDR3 in DNA: TGTGCCAGCAGGGACAATAACTATGGCTACACCTTC. It encodes CASRDNNYGYTF. Full variable domain (missing parts from reference TRBV2 and TRBJ1-2): EPEVTQTPSHQVTQMGQEVILRCVPISNHLYFYWYRQILGQKVEFLVSFYNNEISEKSEIFDDQFSVERPDGSNFTLKIRSTKLEDSAMYFCASRDNNYGYTFGSGTRLTVV.

This chain links TRBV7-2 with TRBJ2-7; 9 nucleotides align to TRBD1. Germline lookup yields CDR1 SGHTA and CDR2 FQGNSA. V was pared by 5 bases and J by 2 bases, with 4 bases of the junction left unmatched. The CDR3 extends over 14 amino acids. The CDR3 nucleotides read TGTGCCAGCAGCCCAGGACAGGGGCCCTACGAGCAGTACTTC. It yields the protein CASSPGQGPYEQYF.

The rearrangement links TRBV27 to TRBJ2-7, with TRBD2 matching over 10 bases. The CDR3 loop spans 16 amino acids. Germline V gives CDR1 MNHEY, CDR2 SMNVEV (reference sequence). V lost 5 bases and J lost 3; bases outside the gene matches: 10. CDR3 amino acids: CASSPTRTSGRYEQYF. The DNA for the CDR3 is TGTGCCAGCAGTCCGACCCGGACTAGCGGCCGCTACGAGCAGTACTTC.